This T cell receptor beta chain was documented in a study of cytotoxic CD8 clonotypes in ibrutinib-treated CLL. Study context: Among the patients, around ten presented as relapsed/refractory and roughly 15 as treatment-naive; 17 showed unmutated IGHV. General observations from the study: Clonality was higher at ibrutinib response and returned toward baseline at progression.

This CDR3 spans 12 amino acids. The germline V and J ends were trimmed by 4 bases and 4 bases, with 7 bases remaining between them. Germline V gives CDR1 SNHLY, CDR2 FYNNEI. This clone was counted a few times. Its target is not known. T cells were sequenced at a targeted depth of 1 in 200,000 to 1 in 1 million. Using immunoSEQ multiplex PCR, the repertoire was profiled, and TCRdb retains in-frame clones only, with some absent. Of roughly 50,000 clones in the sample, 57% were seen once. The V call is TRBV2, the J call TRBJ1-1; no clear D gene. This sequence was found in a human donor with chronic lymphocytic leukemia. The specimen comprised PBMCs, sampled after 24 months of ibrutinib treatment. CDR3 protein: CASSVGSTEAFF. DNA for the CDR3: TGTGCCAGCAGTGTGGGGAGCACTGAAGCTTTCTTT.